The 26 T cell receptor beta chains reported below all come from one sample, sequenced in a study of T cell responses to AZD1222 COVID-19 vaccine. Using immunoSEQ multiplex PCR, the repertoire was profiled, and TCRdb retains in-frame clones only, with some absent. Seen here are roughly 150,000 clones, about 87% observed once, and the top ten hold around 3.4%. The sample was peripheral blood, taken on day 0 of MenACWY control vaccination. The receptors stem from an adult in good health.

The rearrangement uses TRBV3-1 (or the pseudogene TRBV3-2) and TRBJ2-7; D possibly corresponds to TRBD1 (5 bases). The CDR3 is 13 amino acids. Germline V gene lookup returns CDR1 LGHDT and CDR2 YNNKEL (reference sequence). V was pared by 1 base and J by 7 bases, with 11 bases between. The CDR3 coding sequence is TGTGCCAGCAGCCAAGTCAGGGTCGGGGAGCAGTACTTC. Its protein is CASSQVRVGEQYF.

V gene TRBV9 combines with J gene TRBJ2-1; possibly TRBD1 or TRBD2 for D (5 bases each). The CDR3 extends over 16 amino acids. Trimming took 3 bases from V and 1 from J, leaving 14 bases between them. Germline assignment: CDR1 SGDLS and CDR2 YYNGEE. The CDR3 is CASSGSGTASYNEQFF. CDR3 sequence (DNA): TGTGCCAGCAGCGGATCCGGGACCGCGTCCTACAATGAGCAGTTCTTC. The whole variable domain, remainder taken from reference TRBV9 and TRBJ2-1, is DSGVTQTPKHLITATGQRVTLRCSPRSGDLSVYWYQQSLDQGLQFLIQYYNGEERAKGNILERFSAQQFPDLHSELNLSSLELGDSALYFCASSGSGTASYNEQFFGPGTRLTVL.

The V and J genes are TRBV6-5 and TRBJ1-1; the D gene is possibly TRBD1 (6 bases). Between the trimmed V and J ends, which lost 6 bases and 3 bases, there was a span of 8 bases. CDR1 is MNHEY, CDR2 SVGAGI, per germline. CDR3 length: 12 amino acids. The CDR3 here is CASSQGYTEAFF. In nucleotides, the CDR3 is TGTGCCAGCAGCCAGGGGTACACTGAAGCTTTCTTT.

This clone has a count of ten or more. The CDR3 loop reads CASSRDRWNTEAFF. The DNA of the CDR3 is TGCGCCAGCAGCCGAGACAGGTGGAACACTGAAGCTTTCTTT. This chain uses TRBV4-3 with TRBJ1-1; D may be TRBD1 (6 bases). V was cut by 4 bases and J by 1 base, with 10 bases left in between. CDR3 length equals 14 residues. The germline V gene encodes CDR1 LGHNA and CDR2 YSLEER.

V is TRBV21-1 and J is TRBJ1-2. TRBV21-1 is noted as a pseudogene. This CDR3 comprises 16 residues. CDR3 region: CASSPRSGRLGVGYTF. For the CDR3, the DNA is TGTGCCAGCAGCCCACGGTCCGGGCGGCTCGGGGTAGGCTACACCTTC.

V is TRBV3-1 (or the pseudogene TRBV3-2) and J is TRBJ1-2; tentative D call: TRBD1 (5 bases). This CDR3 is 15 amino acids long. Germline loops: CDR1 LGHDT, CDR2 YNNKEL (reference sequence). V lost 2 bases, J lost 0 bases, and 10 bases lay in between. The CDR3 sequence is CASSQLDTANYGYTF. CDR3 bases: TGTGCCAGCAGCCAACTGGACACCGCTAACTATGGCTACACCTTC.

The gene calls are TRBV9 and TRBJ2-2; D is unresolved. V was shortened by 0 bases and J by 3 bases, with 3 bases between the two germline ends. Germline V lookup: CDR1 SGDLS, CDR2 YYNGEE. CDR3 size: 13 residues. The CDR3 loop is CASSVVDTGELFF. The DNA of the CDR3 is TGTGCCAGCAGCGTAGTGGACACCGGGGAGCTGTTTTTT.

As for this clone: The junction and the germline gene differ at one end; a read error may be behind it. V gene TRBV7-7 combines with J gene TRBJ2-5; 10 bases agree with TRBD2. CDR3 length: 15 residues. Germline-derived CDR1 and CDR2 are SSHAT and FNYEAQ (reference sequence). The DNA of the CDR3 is TGTGCTAGCAGACCCCTAGCGGGGGCCCAAGAGACCCAGTACTTC. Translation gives CASRPLAGAQETQYF.

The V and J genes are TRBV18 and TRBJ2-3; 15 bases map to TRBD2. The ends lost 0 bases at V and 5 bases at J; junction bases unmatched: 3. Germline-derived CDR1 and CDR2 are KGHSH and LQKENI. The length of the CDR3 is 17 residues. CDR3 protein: CASSPPGLAGGVDTQYF. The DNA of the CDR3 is TGTGCCAGCTCACCACCGGGACTAGCGGGAGGTGTAGATACGCAGTATTTT. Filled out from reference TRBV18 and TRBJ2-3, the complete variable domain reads NAGVMQNPRHLVRRRGQEARLRCSPMKGHSHVYWYRQLPEEGLKFMVYLQKENIIDESGMPKERFSAEFPKEGPSILRIQQVVRGDSAAYFCASSPPGLAGGVDTQYFGPGTRLTVL.

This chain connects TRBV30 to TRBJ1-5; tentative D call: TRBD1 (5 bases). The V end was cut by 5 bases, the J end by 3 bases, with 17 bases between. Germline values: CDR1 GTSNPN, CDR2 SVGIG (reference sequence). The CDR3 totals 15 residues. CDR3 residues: CAWGKGTLDNQPQHF. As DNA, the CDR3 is TGTGCCTGGGGGAAAGGGACCCTCGACAATCAGCCCCAGCATTTT.

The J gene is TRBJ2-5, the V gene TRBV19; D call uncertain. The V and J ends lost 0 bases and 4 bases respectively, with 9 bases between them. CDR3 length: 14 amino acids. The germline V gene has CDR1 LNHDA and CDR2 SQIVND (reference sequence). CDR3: CASSIDRWGETQYF. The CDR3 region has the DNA TGTGCCAGTAGTATAGATAGATGGGGAGAGACCCAGTACTTC.

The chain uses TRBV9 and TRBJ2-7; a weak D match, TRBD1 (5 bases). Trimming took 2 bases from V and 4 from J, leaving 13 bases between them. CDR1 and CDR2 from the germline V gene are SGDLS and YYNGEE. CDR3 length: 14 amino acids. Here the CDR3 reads CASSVGQTTYEQYF. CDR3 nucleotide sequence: TGTGCCAGCAGCGTGGGGCAGACCACTTACGAGCAGTACTTC. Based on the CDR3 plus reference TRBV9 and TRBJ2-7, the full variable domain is DSGVTQTPKHLITATGQRVTLRCSPRSGDLSVYWYQQSLDQGLQFLIQYYNGEERAKGNILERFSAQQFPDLHSELNLSSLELGDSALYFCASSVGQTTYEQYFGPGTRLTVT.

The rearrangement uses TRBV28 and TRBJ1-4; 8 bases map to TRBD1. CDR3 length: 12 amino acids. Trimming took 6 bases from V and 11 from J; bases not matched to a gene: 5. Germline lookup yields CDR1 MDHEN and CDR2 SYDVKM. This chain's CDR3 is CASSSDRVKLFF. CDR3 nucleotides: TGTGCCAGCAGCTCGGACAGGGTGAAACTGTTTTTT. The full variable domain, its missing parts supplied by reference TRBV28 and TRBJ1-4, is DVKVTQSSRYLVKRTGEKVFLECVQDMDHENMFWYRQDPGLGLRLIYFSYDVKMKEKGDIPEGYSVSREKKERFSLILESASTNQTSMYLCASSSDRVKLFFGSGTQLSVL.

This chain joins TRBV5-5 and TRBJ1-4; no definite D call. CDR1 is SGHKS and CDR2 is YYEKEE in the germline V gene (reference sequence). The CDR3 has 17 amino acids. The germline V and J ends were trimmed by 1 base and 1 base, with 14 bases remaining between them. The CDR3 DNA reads TGTGCCAGCAGCTTGATGCCCCCGTTGGTAACTAATGAAAAACTGTTTTTT. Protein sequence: CASSLMPPLVTNEKLFF.

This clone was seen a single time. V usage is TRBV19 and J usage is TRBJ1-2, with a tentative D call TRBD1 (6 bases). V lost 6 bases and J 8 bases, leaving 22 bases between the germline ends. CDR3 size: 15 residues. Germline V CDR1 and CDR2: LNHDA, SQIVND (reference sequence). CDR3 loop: CASSSTGKRVYGYTF. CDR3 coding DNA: TGTGCCAGTAGCTCCACAGGGAAAAGGGTTTACGGCTACACCTTC.

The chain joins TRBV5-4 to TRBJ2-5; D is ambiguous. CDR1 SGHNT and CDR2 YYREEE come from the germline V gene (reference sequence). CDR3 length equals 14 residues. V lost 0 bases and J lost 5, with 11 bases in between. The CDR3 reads CASSLAMGEETQYF. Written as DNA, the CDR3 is TGTGCCAGCAGCTTGGCCATGGGTGAGGAGACCCAGTACTTC.

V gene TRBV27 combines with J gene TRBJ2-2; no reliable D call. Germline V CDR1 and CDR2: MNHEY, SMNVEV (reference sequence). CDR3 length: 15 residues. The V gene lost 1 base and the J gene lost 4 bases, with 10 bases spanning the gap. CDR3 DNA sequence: TGTGCCAGCAGTTTATTGCAGAGAAGCACCGGGGAGCTGTTTTTT. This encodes CASSLLQRSTGELFF.

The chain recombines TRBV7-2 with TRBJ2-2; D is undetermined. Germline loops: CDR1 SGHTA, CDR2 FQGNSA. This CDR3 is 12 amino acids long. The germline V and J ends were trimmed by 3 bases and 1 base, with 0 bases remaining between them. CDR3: CASSLNTGELFF. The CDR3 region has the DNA TGTGCCAGCAGCTTGAACACCGGGGAGCTGTTTTTT.

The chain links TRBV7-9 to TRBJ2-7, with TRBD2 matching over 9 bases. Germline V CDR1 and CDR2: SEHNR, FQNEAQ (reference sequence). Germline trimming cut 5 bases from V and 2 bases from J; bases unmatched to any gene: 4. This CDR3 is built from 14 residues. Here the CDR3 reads CASSVSGGTYEQYF. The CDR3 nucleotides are TGTGCCAGCAGCGTTAGCGGGGGAACCTACGAGCAGTACTTC. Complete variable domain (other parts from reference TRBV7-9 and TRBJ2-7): DTGVSQNPRHKITKRGQNVTFRCDPISEHNRLYWYRQTLGQGPEFLTYFQNEAQLEKSRLLSDRFSAERPKGSFSTLEIQRTEQGDSAMYLCASSVSGGTYEQYFGPGTRLTVT.

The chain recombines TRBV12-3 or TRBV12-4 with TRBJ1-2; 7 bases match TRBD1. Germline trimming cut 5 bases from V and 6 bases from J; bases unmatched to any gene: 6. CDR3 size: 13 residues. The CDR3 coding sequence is TGTGCCAGCAGTCCGAGGGACAGTCATGGCTACACCTTC. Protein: CASSPRDSHGYTF.

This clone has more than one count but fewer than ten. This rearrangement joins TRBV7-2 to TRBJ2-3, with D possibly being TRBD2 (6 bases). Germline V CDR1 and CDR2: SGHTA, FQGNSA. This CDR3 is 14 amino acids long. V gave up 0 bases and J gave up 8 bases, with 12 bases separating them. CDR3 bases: TGTGCCAGCAGCTTAGCCGGGAGTGGAGGTACGCAGTATTTT. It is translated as CASSLAGSGGTQYF.

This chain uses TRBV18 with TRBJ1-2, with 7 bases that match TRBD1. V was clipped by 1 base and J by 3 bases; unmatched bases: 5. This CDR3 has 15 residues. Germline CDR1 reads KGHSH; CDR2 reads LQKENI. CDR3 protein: CASSPQTGPHYGYTF. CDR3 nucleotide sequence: TGTGCCAGCTCACCACAGACAGGGCCTCACTATGGCTACACCTTC. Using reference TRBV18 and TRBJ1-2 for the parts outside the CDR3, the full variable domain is NAGVMQNPRHLVRRRGQEARLRCSPMKGHSHVYWYRQLPEEGLKFMVYLQKENIIDESGMPKERFSAEFPKEGPSILRIQQVVRGDSAAYFCASSPQTGPHYGYTFGSGTRLTVV.

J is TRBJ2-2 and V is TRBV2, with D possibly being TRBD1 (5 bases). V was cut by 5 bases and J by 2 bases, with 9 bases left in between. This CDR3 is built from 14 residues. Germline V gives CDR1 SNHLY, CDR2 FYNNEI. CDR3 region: CASSLTVNTGELFF. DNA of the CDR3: TGTGCCAGCAGTCTGACAGTTAACACCGGGGAGCTGTTTTTT.

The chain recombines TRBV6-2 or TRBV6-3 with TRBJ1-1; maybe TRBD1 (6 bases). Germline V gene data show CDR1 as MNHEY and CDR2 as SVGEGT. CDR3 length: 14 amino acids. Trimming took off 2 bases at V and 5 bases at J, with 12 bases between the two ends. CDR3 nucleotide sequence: TGTGCCAGCAGTTACCAGGGGAGACGGACTGAAGCTTTCTTT. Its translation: CASSYQGRRTEAFF.

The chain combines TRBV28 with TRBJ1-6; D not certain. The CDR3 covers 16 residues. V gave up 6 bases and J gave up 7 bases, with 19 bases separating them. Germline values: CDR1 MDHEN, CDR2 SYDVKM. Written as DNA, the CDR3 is TGTGCCAGCAGCTTGGATTATAGGGTACGCAATTCACCCCTCCACTTT. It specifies CASSLDYRVRNSPLHF.

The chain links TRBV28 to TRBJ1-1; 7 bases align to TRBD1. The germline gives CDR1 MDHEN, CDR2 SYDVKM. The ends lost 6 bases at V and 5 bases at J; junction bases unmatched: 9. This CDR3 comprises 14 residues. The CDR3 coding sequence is TGTGCCAGCAGCGACCAGGGCAGGGGGACTGAAGCTTTCTTT. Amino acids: CASSDQGRGTEAFF.